Below, one T cell receptor (beta chain) is given with its context. This sample was taken from a study of cytomegalovirus exposure and HLA in healthy donors. Trimming removed 1 base from V and 7 bases from J, with 16 bases in between. Germline CDR1 and CDR2: MNHNS and SASEGT. The CDR3 runs 15 residues. Method: immunoSEQ multiplex PCR; TCRdb's copy keeps in-frame clones and lacks some. The sample consists of about 160,000 clones, around nine tenths of them appearing once. The rearrangement links TRBV6-1 to TRBJ1-2; possibly TRBD1 for D (6 bases). The TCR originated in a young man in good health and CMV-seropositive. Sequencing was carried out using PBMCs. DNA for the CDR3: TGTGCCAGCAGTGAAGTTGTTGGGGGGGCTGTTGGCTACACCTTC. Translation: CASSEVVGGAVGYTF.